This TCR beta chain was identified during a study of T-cell reconstitution after alpha-beta-depleted transplantation in children. CDR1 is SGHRS, CDR2 YFSETQ, per germline. The CDR3 is 15 amino acids. Trimming stripped 6 bases from V and 3 bases from J, with 19 bases between. Researchers prepared the TCRbeta library using unique molecular identifiers, the study reports. TCRdb reanalysed the PCR reads using MiXCR and keeps one entry per CDR3 protein. The sample yields fewer than 130,000 distinct CDR3 sequences, 10% seen once. This clonotype was detected ten times or more. Specimen: PBMCs from the stem cell graft donor, collected from the stem cell graft. The source is a human donor who donated a stem cell graft to a child with acute lymphoblastic leukemia. The chain uses TRBV5-1 and TRBJ2-7; either TRBD1 or TRBD2 may fit D (6 bases each). The CDR3 sequence is CASTSEGGVIYEQYF. CDR3 DNA: TGCGCCAGCACCTCTGAGGGGGGTGTCATCTACGAGCAGTACTTC.